This T cell receptor beta chain was found in a study of cytomegalovirus exposure and HLA in healthy donors. It was with 60 Vbeta and 13 Jbeta primers that the PCR ran. Profiled with immunoSEQ multiplex PCR; TCRdb holds only in-frame clones, not every one. The data hold about 220,000 clones, with 60% to 80% observed a single time. Losses at the gene ends were 1 base for V and 2 bases for J; bases not matched to a gene: 8. The germline CDR1 and CDR2 sequences are SGHRS and YFSETQ. The CDR3 spans 17 residues. The TCR sequence derives from a woman in her thirties in good health and CMV-seronegative. Material: PBMCs. The chain has TRBV5-1 and TRBJ2-1, with 8 bases that match TRBD1. The CDR3 reads CASSLTPGQVTYNEQFF. The CDR3 nucleotides read TGCGCCAGCAGCTTGACCCCGGGACAGGTTACCTACAATGAGCAGTTCTTC.